The rows below give T cell receptor beta chains drawn from one sample of a study of T-cell reconstitution after alpha-beta-depleted transplantation in children. Via MiXCR, TCRdb re-called the PCR reads, giving one row per CDR3 protein. The sample holds more than 200,000 distinct CDR3 sequences, approximately 15% seen once. The sequencing used PBMCs, mostly from graft donor cells, collected 360 days after TCRalphabeta/CD19-depleted stem cell transplant. These receptors came from a male patient between 2 and 10 years old who had a stem cell transplant for acute lymphoblastic leukemia, so the T cells may come from the graft donor. CDR3s include the opening cysteine and the closing phenylalanine or tryptophan. D genes are given only for firm matches. Some rows have no size entry. The others give once, few or many, or a class for an expanded clone.

cdr3_nt,cdr3_aa,clone_size,j_call,d_call,v_call
TGCAGTGCTAGATCGACTAGCGGGGGGGCATACGAGCAGTACTTC,CSARSTSGGAYEQYF,NA,TRBJ2-7,TRBD2,TRBV20-1
TGCGCCAGCAGCTTTGGAAACTCTGGGGCCAACGTCCTGACTTTC,CASSFGNSGANVLTF,NA,TRBJ2-6,NA,TRBV5-1
TGTGCCAGCAGTGAGGCACTTGGTGCCGGCATTCAGTACTTC,CASSEALGAGIQYF,many,TRBJ2-4,NA,TRBV6-1
TGTGCCAGCAGCTTAGCGTCTAGCGGGGGATACGAGCAGTACTTC,CASSLASSGGYEQYF,NA,TRBJ2-7,TRBD2,TRBV7-2
TGTGCCAGCAGTAGCAGCGGGGTAATGTGGGAGCAGTACTTC,CASSSSGVMWEQYF,many,TRBJ2-7,TRBD2,TRBV12-3/TRBV12-4
TGCGCCAGCAGCTTGGTGGTAGCGGAGGCAGGATCTGAGCAGTTCTTC,CASSLVVAEAGSEQFF,NA,TRBJ2-1,NA,TRBV5-1
TGTGCCAGCAGTCGGGGACTAGCGGTTGAGCAGTTCTTC,CASSRGLAVEQFF,many,TRBJ2-1,TRBD2,TRBV12-3/TRBV12-4
TGCAGCGCATCTAGACAGGACACCTACGAGCAGTACTTC,CSASRQDTYEQYF,few,TRBJ2-7,NA,TRBV29-1
TGTGCCAGCAGCTTAGTCGGGGACAGCCAAGAGACCCAGTACTTC,CASSLVGDSQETQYF,NA,TRBJ2-5,TRBD1,TRBV11-2
TGCAGCGTTAGTTGGGGGGACGACACTGAAGCTTTCTTT,CSVSWGDDTEAFF,NA,TRBJ1-1,NA,TRBV29-1
TGTGCCAGCAGCCTCGGACCAGTCGAAAAACTGTTTTTT,CASSLGPVEKLFF,many,TRBJ1-4,NA,TRBV12-3/TRBV12-4
TGCAGCGGAGACAGGGGGACGAACACTGAAGCTTTCTTT,CSGDRGTNTEAFF,NA,TRBJ1-1,TRBD1,TRBV29-1
TGTGCCAGCAGTTTAGACGGGGGGAACCACAATGAGCAGTTCTTC,CASSLDGGNHNEQFF,few,TRBJ2-1,TRBD2,TRBV12-3/TRBV12-4
TGTGCCAGCAGCTTAATGGCTGACCCCCTGCAGTTCTTC,CASSLMADPLQFF,NA,TRBJ2-1,NA,TRBV11-2
TGTGCCAGCACCGAGGACAGGGTCAACTATGGCTACACCTTC,CASTEDRVNYGYTF,few,TRBJ1-2,TRBD1,TRBV7-9
TGTGCCAGCAGTGAAGCGGCGGGACAGGGAGCCACATACGAGCAGTACTTC,CASSEAAGQGATYEQYF,NA,TRBJ2-7,TRBD1,TRBV2
TGCGCCAGCAGTGAGTTGGCTAGCGGGGGATACAATGAGCAGTTCTTC,CASSELASGGYNEQFF,once,TRBJ2-1,TRBD2,TRBV10-1
TGCGCCAGCAGCCTCCAGGGGGCGGATGAAAAACTGTTTTTT,CASSLQGADEKLFF,many,TRBJ1-4,TRBD1,TRBV5-1
TGTGCCAGCAGCATGGGACAGAACACCGGGGAGCTGTTTTTT,CASSMGQNTGELFF,NA,TRBJ2-2,NA,TRBV6-1
TGCAGTGCCATAGCCCCTAGCGTGGAAGAGACCCAGTACTTC,CSAIAPSVEETQYF,NA,TRBJ2-5,NA,TRBV20-1
TGTGCCAGCAGCCCAATACCACTTTTAGCGGGGTCCTCCTACGAGCAGTACTTC,CASSPIPLLAGSSYEQYF,few,TRBJ2-7,TRBD2,TRBV7-6
TGCAGTGCTAGAACAAATCTGGGGGGGAGATTGAACACTGAAGCTTTCTTT,CSARTNLGGRLNTEAFF,few,TRBJ1-1,NA,TRBV20-1
TGTGCCAGCAAGCTCGGCCTTGGCTACACCTTC,CASKLGLGYTF,few,TRBJ1-2,NA,TRBV12-3/TRBV12-4
TGTGCCAGCAGTTACTCGCCTCCAGGGCCCTACGAGCAGTACTTC,CASSYSPPGPYEQYF,NA,TRBJ2-7,NA,TRBV6-5